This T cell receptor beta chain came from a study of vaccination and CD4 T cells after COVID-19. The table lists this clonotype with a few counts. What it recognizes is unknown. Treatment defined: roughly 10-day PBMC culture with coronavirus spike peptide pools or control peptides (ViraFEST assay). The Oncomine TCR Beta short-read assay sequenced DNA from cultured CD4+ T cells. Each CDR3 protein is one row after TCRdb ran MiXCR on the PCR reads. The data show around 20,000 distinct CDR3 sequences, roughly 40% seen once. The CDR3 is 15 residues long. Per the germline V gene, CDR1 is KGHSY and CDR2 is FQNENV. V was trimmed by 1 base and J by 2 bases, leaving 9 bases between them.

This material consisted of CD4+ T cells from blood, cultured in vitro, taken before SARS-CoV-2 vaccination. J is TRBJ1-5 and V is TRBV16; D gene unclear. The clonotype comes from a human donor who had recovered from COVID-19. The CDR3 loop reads CASSQWGIGNQPQHF. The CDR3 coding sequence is TGTGCCAGCAGCCAATGGGGTATTGGCAATCAGCCCCAGCATTTT.